Below are 5 T cell receptor beta chains sequenced from a single sample in a study of naive and memory T cell subsets. Whole-blood samples were around 2.3 ml of peripheral blood from healthy adult volunteers. Alpha and beta constant region primers primed reverse transcription for blood and skin samples. TCRdb fed the 5' RACE reads into MiXCR, producing one record per CDR3 protein. The data contain tens of thousands of distinct CDR3 sequences, roughly 4.1% of them singletons. The receptors here all came from a male donor in good health.

In its sample, this clonotype ranks as medium-sized (0.01 to 0.1%). J is TRBJ2-2 and V is TRBV6-5, with a weak D call TRBD1 (8 bases). Per the germline V gene, CDR1 is MNHEY and CDR2 is SVGAGI. V lost 5 bases to trimming and J lost 7 bases, with 11 bases between them. This CDR3 has 13 amino acids. Written as DNA, the CDR3 is TGTGCCAGCAGTACAGGGGGGGGCGGGGAGCTGTTTTTT. This encodes CASSTGGGGELFF.

This clonotype was observed at least ten times. The V call is TRBV4-1, the J call TRBJ1-5; D is uncertain. CDR1 and CDR2 (germline): MGHRA, YSYEKL. V was trimmed by 3 bases and J by 6 bases, leaving 9 bases between them. This CDR3 has 13 residues. The CDR3 DNA sequence: TGCGCCAGCAGCCAGACGGCAGGTCAGCCCCAGCATTTT. It specifies CASSQTAGQPQHF.

This clonotype was seen ten or more times. This chain links TRBV14 with TRBJ2-1; 9 nucleotides agree with TRBD2. The CDR3 loop spans 17 amino acids. Germline CDR1 and CDR2: SGHDN and FVKESK. Trimming took 0 bases from V and 4 from J; bases not matched to a gene: 7. In nucleotides, the CDR3 is TGTGCCAGCAGCCAAGAAGCGACTAGCGGCTTTTACAATGAGCAGTTCTTC. This gives the protein CASSQEATSGFYNEQFF.

This clonotype is judged medium-sized. V gene TRBV29-1 combines with J gene TRBJ2-1; TRBD2 matches 11 bases. Germline V gives CDR1 SQVTM, CDR2 ANQGSEA. The CDR3 covers 13 residues. The CDR3 spells CSTLAGGLNEQFF. In DNA, the CDR3 is TGCAGTACCCTAGCGGGAGGCCTCAATGAGCAGTTCTTC.

This clonotype was detected many times. The chain is built from TRBV6-5 and TRBJ1-4, with D perhaps TRBD1 (6 bases). The CDR3 extends over 14 amino acids. CDR1 and CDR2 (germline): MNHEY, SVGAGI. V lost 6 bases to trimming and J lost 7 bases, with 15 bases between them. The CDR3 here is CASSPTGRGEKLFF. The CDR3 DNA is TGTGCCAGCAGCCCAACAGGGCGGGGTGAAAAACTGTTTTTT.